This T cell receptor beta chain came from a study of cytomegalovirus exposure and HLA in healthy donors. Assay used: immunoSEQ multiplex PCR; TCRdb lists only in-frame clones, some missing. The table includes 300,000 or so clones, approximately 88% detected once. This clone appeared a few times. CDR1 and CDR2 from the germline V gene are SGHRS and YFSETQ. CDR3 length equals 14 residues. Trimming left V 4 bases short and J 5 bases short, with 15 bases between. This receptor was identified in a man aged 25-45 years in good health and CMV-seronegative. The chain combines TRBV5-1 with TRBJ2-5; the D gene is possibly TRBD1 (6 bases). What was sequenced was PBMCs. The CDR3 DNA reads TGCGCCAGCAGCCGGGACAAACTAATTGAGACCCAGTACTTC. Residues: CASSRDKLIETQYF. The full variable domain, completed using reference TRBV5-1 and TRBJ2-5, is KAGVTQTPRYLIKTRGQQVTLSCSPISGHRSVSWYQQTPGQGLQFLFEYFSETQRNKGNFPGRFSGRQFSNSRSEMNVSTLELGDSALYLCASSRDKLIETQYFGPGTRLLVL.